This TCR beta chain is from a study of identical twins. Among all donors, each was a healthy Caucasian. This clonotype was picked up a small number of times. The germline gives CDR1 DFQATT, CDR2 SNEGSKA (reference sequence). Trimming took off 6 bases at V and 8 bases at J, with 17 bases between the two ends. This CDR3 is built from 13 residues. Template switching (which added a universal primer site) was used, and cDNA carried unique molecular identifiers. TCRdb itself ran the 5' RACE reads through MiXCR, one entry per CDR3 protein. The sample lists around 480,000 distinct CDR3 sequences; approximately 15% were seen once. This sample also belongs to another study, concerning yellow fever vaccine responses in identical twins. That source adds: Vaccine-induced T cell responses in twins were reportedly observed to appear partly convergent, partly personalized.

This rearrangement joins TRBV20-1 to TRBJ2-1, with D perhaps TRBD1 (6 bases). This clonotype was sampled from a woman younger than 30 in good health. Specimen: CD4+ T cells sorted from blood. DNA of the CDR3: TGCAGTGCACCACAGGGTCTTCGAGATGAGCAGTTCTTC. The encoded protein is CSAPQGLRDEQFF.